One T cell receptor beta chain is described in this entry. This sample was taken from a study of OX40 agonist ivuxolimab in advanced cancers. Looked up from germline, CDR1 is ENHRY and CDR2 is SYGVKD. The ends were cut back, 5 bases at V and 3 bases at J, with 11 bases in the middle. The CDR3 consists of 14 residues. The data were produced by immunoSEQ multiplex PCR, yet TCRdb's version contains in-frame clones alone and is incomplete. The sample has fewer than 55,000 clones; roughly 77% are singletons. The receptor was derived from an adult with an advanced solid tumor such as melanoma, head and neck, liver or kidney cancer. The chain has TRBV10-3 and TRBJ2-1; D possibly corresponds to TRBD1 (5 bases). Sample: CD4+ or CD8+ T cells sorted from blood, taken in a trial of the OX40 agonist ivuxolimab. In DNA form, the CDR3 reads TGTGCCATCAGTCCCCGAGACAGCTACAATGAGCAGTTCTTC. This gives the protein CAISPRDSYNEQFF.